Below are 3 T cell receptor beta chains sequenced from a single sample in a study of control samples from healthy donors and cancer patients. This table comes from immunoSEQ multiplex PCR, and its TCRdb copy is limited to in-frame clones, with some not included. The table includes roughly 180,000 clones, about 93% detected once. Sequencing was done on a sample of blood. All receptors come from an older woman in good health.

CDR3 DNA sequence: TGTGCCAGCACCGCTCTACCCGGGGGGGCCCTAGGGGAGACCCAGTACTTC. Protein product: CASTALPGGALGETQYF. The V call is TRBV7-2, the J call TRBJ2-5, with 8 bases matching TRBD2. Trimming removed 7 bases from V and 5 bases from J; junction bases left unmatched: 18. CDR3 length: 17 amino acids. The V gene's germline CDR1 is SGHTA and CDR2 FQGNSA.

This clone was detected once. The V gene is TRBV11-2, the J gene TRBJ1-5; TRBD1 might be the D (6 bases). V lost 1 base and J 7 bases, leaving 17 bases between the germline ends. There are 16 residues in the CDR3. Germline V gives CDR1 SGHAT, CDR2 FQNNGV. This CDR3 reads CASSLGGTGFLQPQHF. The DNA for the CDR3 is TGTGCCAGCAGCTTAGGGGGAACAGGGTTCTTGCAGCCCCAGCATTTT.

The gene calls are TRBV3-1 (or the pseudogene TRBV3-2) and TRBJ1-4; tentatively, D is TRBD1 (5 bases). The CDR3 spans 15 residues. The V end lost 4 bases, the J end lost 5 bases, and 14 bases lay between the germline ends. Germline CDR1 LGHDT, CDR2 YNNKEL (reference sequence). CDR3 residues: CASSLTPGTNEKLFF. For the CDR3, the DNA is TGTGCCAGCAGCCTTACGCCCGGGACCAATGAAAAACTGTTTTTT.